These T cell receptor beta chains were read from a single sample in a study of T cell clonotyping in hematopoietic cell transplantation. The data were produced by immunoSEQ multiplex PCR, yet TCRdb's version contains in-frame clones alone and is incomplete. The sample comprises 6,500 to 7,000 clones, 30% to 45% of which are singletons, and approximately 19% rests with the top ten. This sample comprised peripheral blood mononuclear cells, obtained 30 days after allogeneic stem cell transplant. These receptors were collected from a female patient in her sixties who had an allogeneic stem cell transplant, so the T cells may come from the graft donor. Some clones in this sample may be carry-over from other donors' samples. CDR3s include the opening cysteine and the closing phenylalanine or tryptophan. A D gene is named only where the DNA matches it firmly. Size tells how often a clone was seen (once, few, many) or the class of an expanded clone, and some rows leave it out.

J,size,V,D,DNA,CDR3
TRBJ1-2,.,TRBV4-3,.,TGCGCCAGCAGCCAAGATCTATCGGGAAACTATGGCTACACCTTC,CASSQDLSGNYGYTF
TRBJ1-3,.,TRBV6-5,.,TGTGCCAGCAGTTACTCGTGGGGAAACACCATATATTTT,CASSYSWGNTIYF
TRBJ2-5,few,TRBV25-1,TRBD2,TGTGCCAGCAGACCTAGCGGGGAATCGGAGACCCAGTACTTC,CASRPSGESETQYF
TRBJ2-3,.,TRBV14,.,TGTGCCAGCAGCCAAGACGGGGGCGCAGATACGCAGTATTTT,CASSQDGGADTQYF
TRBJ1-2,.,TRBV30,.,TGTGCCTGGAGTGTCCAGAACTGGAACTATGGCTACACCTTC,CAWSVQNWNYGYTF
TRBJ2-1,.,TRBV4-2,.,TGTGCCACCGGTCTCGATGGAGGTCCCAATGAGCAGTTCTTC,CATGLDGGPNEQFF
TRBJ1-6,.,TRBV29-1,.,TGCAGCGTTAATGACGGATATAATTCACCCCTCCACTTT,CSVNDGYNSPLHF
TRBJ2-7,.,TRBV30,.,TGTGCCTGCACCTCTCACGGGCAGGGCTACGAGCAGTACTTC,CACTSHGQGYEQYF
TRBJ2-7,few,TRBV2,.,TGTGCCACCCAAAACGGGGTTTATGACGAGCAGTACTTC,CATQNGVYDEQYF
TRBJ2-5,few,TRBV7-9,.,TGTGCCAGCAGCTTCGGGCAAGAGACCCAGTACTTC,CASSFGQETQYF
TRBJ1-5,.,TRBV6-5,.,TGTGCCAGCAGGAGAGGGGATCAGCCCCAGCATTTT,CASRRGDQPQHF
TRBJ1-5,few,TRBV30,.,TGTGCCTGCACAGAGGACGACAATCAGCCCCAGCATTTT,CACTEDDNQPQHF
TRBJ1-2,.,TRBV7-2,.,TGTGCCAGCAGCTCATTATATGGCTACACCTTC,CASSSLYGYTF
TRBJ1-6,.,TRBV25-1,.,TGTGCCAGCAGTGATTTCGGGGTTTCACCCCTCCACTTT,CASSDFGVSPLHF
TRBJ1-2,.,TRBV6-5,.,TGTGCCAGCAGTCCGGGATCTCGTTACTATGGCTACACCTTC,CASSPGSRYYGYTF
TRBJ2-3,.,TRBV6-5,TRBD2,TGTGCCAGCAGCCCCACCTCGGGGGGGGATACGCAGTATTTT,CASSPTSGGDTQYF
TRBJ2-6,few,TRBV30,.,TGTGCCTGGAGTGGGAGACGGGCCTTTGGGGCCAACGTCCTGACTTTC,CAWSGRRAFGANVLTF
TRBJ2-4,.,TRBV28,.,TGTGCCAGCAGCGAGAGGTCCTTAGCCAAAAACATTCAGTACTTC,CASSERSLAKNIQYF
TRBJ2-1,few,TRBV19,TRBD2,TGTGCCAGTAGTGGGCTAGCGGGAGGTGAGCAGTTCTTC,CASSGLAGGEQFF
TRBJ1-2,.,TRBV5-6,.,TGTGCCAGCAGCTTAGCAGTCCCCTATGGCTACACCTTC,CASSLAVPYGYTF
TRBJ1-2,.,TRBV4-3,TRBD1,TGCGCCAGCAGCCAAGAGGCGGGACAGGGGCAAGGCTACACCTTC,CASSQEAGQGQGYTF
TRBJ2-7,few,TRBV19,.,TGTGCCAGTAGTACGGCGGTGAGCTCCTACGAGCAGTACTTC,CASSTAVSSYEQYF
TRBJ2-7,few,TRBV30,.,TGTGCCTGGGGGCAAAGGGCCTCCTACGAGCAGTACTTC,CAWGQRASYEQYF
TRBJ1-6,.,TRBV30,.,TGTGCCTGGGTCAGGGAGGGGTTTTTTTCAAATTCACCCCTCCACTTT,CAWVREGFFSNSPLHF
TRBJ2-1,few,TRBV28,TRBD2,TGTGCCAGCAGTTCCTACTGGCGGGAGGGTACCTCCTACAATGAGCAGTTCTTC,CASSSYWREGTSYNEQFF
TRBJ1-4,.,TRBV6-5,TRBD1,TGTGCCAGCAGTTACCGGGACAGGGATGAAAAACTGTTTTTT,CASSYRDRDEKLFF
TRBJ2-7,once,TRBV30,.,TGTGCCTGGAGTGGCAGCTACCTTTACGAGCAGTACTTC,CAWSGSYLYEQYF
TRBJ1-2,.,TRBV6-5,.,TGTGCCAGCAGTCCCGGTGGGGGAGGGGGCTACACCTTC,CASSPGGGGGYTF
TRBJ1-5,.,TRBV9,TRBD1,TGTGCCAGCAGCCCCGATACCGGACAGGGAGGTCAGCCCCAGCATTTT,CASSPDTGQGGQPQHF
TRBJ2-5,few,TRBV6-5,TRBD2,TGTGCCAGCAGCGTCGGGGGGGTCGGAGAGACCCAGTACTTC,CASSVGGVGETQYF
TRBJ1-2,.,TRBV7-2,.,TGTGCCAGCAGCTTAGACAGGGCTGGCTACACCTTC,CASSLDRAGYTF
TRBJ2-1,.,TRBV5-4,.,TGTGCCAGCAGCTACTTGCGGAACTCCTACAATGAGCAGTTCTTC,CASSYLRNSYNEQFF
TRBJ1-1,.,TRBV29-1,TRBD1,TGCAGCGTCGCGGGACAGGGGGGGGGATTGACTGAAGCTTTCTTT,CSVAGQGGGLTEAFF
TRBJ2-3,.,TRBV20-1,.,TGCAGTGCTACCCGGACAGATACGCAGTATTTT,CSATRTDTQYF
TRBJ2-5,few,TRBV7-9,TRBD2,TGTGCCAGCAGCCCGAGGAGGCTAGCGGGAGAGAGAAAGACCCAGTACTTC,CASSPRRLAGERKTQYF
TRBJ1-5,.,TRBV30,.,TGTGCCTGGAGTGGACGGTCGTATAGCAATCAGCCCCAGCATTTT,CAWSGRSYSNQPQHF
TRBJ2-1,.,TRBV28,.,TGTGCCAGCAGGGCGCCGGGGTCCTACAATGAGCAGTTCTTC,CASRAPGSYNEQFF
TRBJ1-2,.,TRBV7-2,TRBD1,TGTGCCAGCAGCTCTTTCCAGGGGGCCCTGGACTATGGCTACACCTTC,CASSSFQGALDYGYTF
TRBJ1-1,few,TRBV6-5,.,TGTGCCAGCACCCCCGGGACTTTGAACACTGAAGCTTTCTTT,CASTPGTLNTEAFF
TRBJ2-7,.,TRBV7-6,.,TGTGCCAGCAGTAACCCCGAGAAGGAAGACCTCCACTTC,CASSNPEKEDLHF
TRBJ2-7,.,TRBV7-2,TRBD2,TGTGCCAGCAGCTGGAGCGGACTAGCGGGACGGGAGCAGTACTTC,CASSWSGLAGREQYF
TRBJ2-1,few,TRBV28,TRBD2,TGTGCCACTACTAGCGGGAGTCTCAATGAGCAGTTCTTC,CATTSGSLNEQFF